This T cell receptor (beta chain) came from a study of control samples from healthy donors and cancer patients. The CDR3 totals 15 residues. Trimming removed 3 bases from V and 0 bases from J, with 11 bases in between. Germline V CDR1 and CDR2: SNHLY, FYNNEI. Sequenced by immunoSEQ multiplex PCR; TCRdb stores in-frame clones only, minus some. The sample records about 150,000 clones, approximately 93% being singletons. Sequencing was carried out using blood. The gene calls are TRBV2 and TRBJ1-1; D remains ambiguous. This clonotype was obtained from a man aged 18 to 29 in good health. The CDR3 sequence is CASSDPRRVNTEAFF. Here the CDR3 DNA reads TGTGCCAGCAGTGACCCACGGAGAGTGAACACTGAAGCTTTCTTT.